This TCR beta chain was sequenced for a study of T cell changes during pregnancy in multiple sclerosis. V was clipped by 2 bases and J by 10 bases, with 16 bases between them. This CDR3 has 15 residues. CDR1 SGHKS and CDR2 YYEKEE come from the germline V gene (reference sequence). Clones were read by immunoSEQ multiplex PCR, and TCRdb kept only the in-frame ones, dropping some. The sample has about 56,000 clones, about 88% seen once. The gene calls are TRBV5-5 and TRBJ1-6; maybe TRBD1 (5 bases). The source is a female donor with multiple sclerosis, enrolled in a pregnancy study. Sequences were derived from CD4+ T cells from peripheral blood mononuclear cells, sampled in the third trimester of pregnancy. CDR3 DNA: TGTGCCAGCAGCTTAGGGGTGTCTAAGGGATCACCCCTCCACTTT. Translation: CASSLGVSKGSPLHF.